The rows below give T cell receptor beta chains drawn from one sample of a study of post-analysis software for immune sequencing data. Via MiXCR, TCRdb re-called the PCR reads, giving one row per CDR3 protein. Seen here are about 430,000 distinct CDR3 sequences, 39% observed once, and the top ten hold under 9%. Sequencing was performed on blood. The source of these receptors is a girl aged 2-10 years with multiple sclerosis. CDR3s include the opening cysteine and the closing phenylalanine or tryptophan. Fields, in order: D gene, V gene, J gene, clone size, CDR3 protein, CDR3 DNA. A D gene is named only where the DNA matches it firmly. Rows may omit the clone size; those that give it use once, few, many or a size class.

>TRBD1|TRBV4-1|TRBJ2-3|few
CASSQEDFRTGGAADTQYF
TGCGCCAGCAGCCAAGAAGATTTCAGGACAGGGGGCGCCGCAGATACGCAGTATTTT
>TRBD1|TRBV25-1|TRBJ2-7|-
CASSAFSGTGAVEQYF
TGTGCCAGCAGTGCGTTCTCCGGGACAGGGGCGGTCGAGCAGTACTTC
>-|TRBV29-1|TRBJ2-2|-
CSVAGENTGELFF
TGCAGCGTCGCAGGGGAGAACACCGGGGAGCTGTTTTTT
>TRBD2|TRBV9|TRBJ2-1|-
CASSVLAGGSYQQFF
TGTGCCAGCAGCGTACTAGCGGGGGGGAGCTATCAGCAGTTCTTC
>TRBD1|TRBV6-9|TRBJ1-5|-
CASSIRIPQRQGASGKQPQHF
TGTGCCAGCAGTATTCGAATCCCCCAAAGACAGGGGGCGAGCGGTAAACAGCCCCAGCATTTT
>TRBD1|TRBV4-1|TRBJ2-6|once
CASSQVRDRAPGANVLTF
TGCGCCAGCAGCCAAGTTCGAGACAGGGCGCCTGGGGCCAACGTCCTGACTTTC
>-|TRBV7-2|TRBJ2-7|-
CASSSVTDSKPYEQYF
TGTGCCAGCAGCTCGGTGACAGATTCGAAACCATACGAGCAGTACTTC
>-|TRBV10-3|TRBJ2-1|few
CAITGTPSDEQFF
TGTGCCATCACCGGGACCCCGAGCGATGAGCAGTTCTTC
>TRBD2|TRBV9|TRBJ2-1|few
CASSPAGGPRNEQFF
TGTGCCAGCAGTCCGGCGGGGGGGCCTCGTAATGAGCAGTTCTTC
>TRBD2|TRBV5-1|TRBJ2-4|-
CASSSDKKRGPLAKNIQYF
TGCGCCAGCAGCTCCGATAAGAAGCGGGGGCCCCTAGCCAAAAACATTCAGTACTTC
>-|TRBV25-1|TRBJ2-7|few
CASSGGRRNEQYF
TGTGCCAGCAGTGGGGGACGGCGAAACGAGCAGTACTTC
>TRBD2|TRBV11-2|TRBJ2-1|-
CASSPERGVGNEQFF
TGTGCCAGCAGCCCGGAGCGGGGGGTCGGCAATGAGCAGTTCTTC
>-|TRBV20-1|TRBJ1-2|few
CSARDLGGSEGYTF
TGCAGTGCTAGAGATCTAGGAGGGTCGGAAGGCTACACCTTC
>TRBD2|TRBV27|TRBJ2-1|few
CASTGLAGRNSYNEQFF
TGTGCCAGCACCGGACTAGCGGGAAGAAACTCCTACAATGAGCAGTTCTTC
>TRBD2|TRBV4-2|TRBJ2-3|-
CASSQGLAGVSDTQYF
TGTGCCAGCAGCCAAGGACTAGCGGGAGTTTCAGATACGCAGTATTTT
>-|TRBV28|TRBJ2-3|-
CASSLVSVGTQYF
TGTGCCAGCAGTTTAGTGTCAGTGGGAACGCAGTATTTT
>-|TRBV7-2|TRBJ2-3|few
CASSLVAARTDTQYF
TGTGCCAGCAGCTTAGTAGCAGCGCGCACAGATACGCAGTATTTT
>TRBD1|TRBV12-3/TRBV12-4|TRBJ2-3|-
CASSSFRGRTDTQYF
TGTGCCAGCAGTTCATTCAGGGGGCGCACAGATACGCAGTATTTT
>-|TRBV28|TRBJ1-1|-
CASSSPRQAHGEGTEAFF
TGTGCCAGCAGTTCCCCACGACAGGCACACGGGGAGGGCACTGAAGCTTTCTTT
>TRBD1|TRBV29-1|TRBJ2-7|-
CSVEEDRVSSEQYF
TGCAGCGTTGAAGAGGACAGGGTGAGCTCCGAGCAGTACTTC
>-|TRBV10-3|TRBJ1-4|-
CAISESQGSGEKLFF
TGTGCCATCAGTGAGTCTCAGGGTAGCGGTGAAAAACTGTTTTTT
>-|TRBV29-1|TRBJ2-5|-
CSVFSPGTRETQYF
TGCAGCGTGTTTAGCCCAGGGACTCGGGAGACCCAGTACTTC
>-|TRBV20-1|TRBJ2-7|-
CSASIQGGSYEQYF
TGCAGTGCTTCAATCCAGGGAGGTAGTTACGAGCAGTACTTC
>-|TRBV19|TRBJ2-5|-
CASMEEGASETQYF
TGTGCCAGTATGGAGGAGGGGGCGTCGGAGACCCAGTACTTC
>-|TRBV18|TRBJ1-4|-
CASSQGRAREKLFF
TGTGCCAGCTCTCAGGGACGGGCTCGTGAAAAACTGTTTTTT
>-|TRBV6-1|TRBJ1-5|few
CASSGTDPSNQPQHF
TGTGCCAGCAGTGGAACGGACCCAAGCAATCAGCCCCAGCATTTT